The 10 T cell receptor beta chains below all came from one sample that was sequenced in a study of T cells in Graves' hyperthyroidism and ophthalmopathy. Amplification of TCR beta CDR3 regions used RNA as the template. Using the HTBI primer set, a first-round RT-PCR was run on the TCR CDR3. In TCRdb, the multiplex PCR reads were re-called with MiXCR into one record per CDR3 protein. The repertoire holds around 420,000 distinct CDR3 sequences, with around 15% as singletons. Sequenced input: blood. All receptors derive from a woman younger than 35 with Graves' hyperthyroidism.

This clonotype was seen at least ten times. The V gene is TRBV6-1, the J gene TRBJ2-7, with D perhaps TRBD1 (6 bases). With 1 base removed from V and 6 bases from J, the gap between germline ends came to 19 bases. The CDR3 has 16 amino acids. Germline V gives CDR1 MNHNS, CDR2 SASEGT. The CDR3 coding sequence is TGTGCCAGCAGTGAAGAGAGACAGGCTCTCGGGTCCGAGCAGTACTTC. As protein: CASSEERQALGSEQYF.

The chain has TRBV2 and TRBJ1-2; D remains ambiguous. Germline values: CDR1 SNHLY, CDR2 FYNNEI. V was shortened by 0 bases and J by 6 bases, with 14 bases between the two germline ends. The CDR3 has 15 residues. The CDR3 DNA is TGTGCCAGCAGTGAAGCCGGTTTTCCGGGGAATGGCTACACCTTC. Its protein product is CASSEAGFPGNGYTF.

A few counts support this clonotype. This chain connects TRBV10-1 to TRBJ2-3; 9 bases line up with TRBD2. V lost 2 bases to trimming and J lost 1 base; unmatched junction nucleotides: 4. This CDR3 contains 16 residues. Per the germline V gene, CDR1 is WNHNN and CDR2 is SYGVQD (reference sequence). CDR3 residues: CASSEVASGGTDTQYF. Written as DNA, the CDR3 is TGCGCCAGCAGTGAGGTGGCTAGCGGGGGCACAGATACGCAGTATTTT.

In this sample, this clonotype turned up a few times. The rearrangement joins TRBV27 to TRBJ2-7, with 8 bases identical to TRBD1. Germline-derived CDR1 and CDR2 are MNHEY and SMNVEV (reference sequence). The junction had 4 bases not matched to a gene; V was cut back by 5 bases and J by 1 base. The CDR3 has 14 residues. CDR3 protein: CASSPQGASYEQYF. The CDR3 DNA is TGTGCCAGCAGTCCGCAGGGGGCTTCCTACGAGCAGTACTTC.

This clonotype was recorded many times. This chain uses TRBV3-1 with TRBJ2-1; D is unresolved. V shed 5 bases and J shed 9 bases, with 11 bases lying between them. CDR3 length equals 12 residues. Per the germline V gene, CDR1 is LGHDT and CDR2 is YNNKEL (reference sequence). The CDR3 protein is CASSNRVGEQFF. The DNA for the CDR3 is TGTGCCAGCAGCAATAGAGTCGGTGAGCAGTTCTTC.

Many counts were recorded for this clonotype. The gene calls are TRBV6-2 or TRBV6-3 and TRBJ1-1; no clear D gene. This CDR3 has 12 amino acids. Trimming removed 6 bases at V and 1 base at J, with 6 bases between. Germline CDR1 is MNHEY and CDR2 is SVGEGT. CDR3 protein: CASRDPNTEAFF. In nucleotides, the CDR3 is TGTGCCAGCAGAGACCCGAACACTGAAGCTTTCTTT.

This clonotype was observed at least ten times. J is TRBJ1-5 and V is TRBV30, with 10 bases identical to TRBD1. The length of the CDR3 is 14 residues. V gave up 1 base and J gave up 6 bases; unmatched junction bases: 3. Germline CDR1 is GTSNPN and CDR2 is SVGIG (reference sequence). The CDR3 here is CAWSAGTGAQPQHF. CDR3 DNA: TGTGCCTGGAGTGCTGGGACAGGGGCTCAGCCCCAGCATTTT.

This clonotype showed up just a few times. The DNA for the CDR3 is TGCAGTATCCTAGCGGGAGACAACGAGCAGTACTTC. Amino acids: CSILAGDNEQYF. This chain joins TRBV20-1 and TRBJ2-7; TRBD2 matches 10 bases. This CDR3 contains 12 residues. V lost 8 bases to trimming and J lost 5 bases; unmatched junction nucleotides: 6. Per germline, CDR1 DFQATT and CDR2 SNEGSKA (reference sequence).

The V gene is TRBV14, the J gene TRBJ2-1; 11 bases are a match to TRBD2. Trimming at V came to 4 bases and at J to 7 bases, leaving 6 bases not matched to a gene. Looked up from germline, CDR1 is SGHDN and CDR2 is FVKESK. The CDR3 is 15 residues long. The DNA for the CDR3 is TGTGCCAGCAGCCTGATGGGACTAGCGGAAAATGAGCAGTTCTTC. This translates into CASSLMGLAENEQFF.

This clonotype was found many times. The chain is built from TRBV28 and TRBJ2-5; the D gene is possibly TRBD2 (6 bases). The CDR3 runs 18 residues. The V end was cut by 1 base, the J end by 4 bases, with 22 bases between. The V gene's germline CDR1 is MDHEN and CDR2 SYDVKM. CDR3 sequence: CASSLYASAGVEGETQYF. Here the CDR3 DNA reads TGTGCCAGCAGTTTATACGCGTCGGCAGGAGTGGAGGGAGAGACCCAGTACTTC.